The 22 T cell receptor beta chains below were found in one sample sequenced in a study of CD8 T cells in ankylosing spondylitis. TCRdb reprocessed the 5' RACE reads via MiXCR and lists one record per CDR3 protein. The profile shows some 37,000 distinct CDR3 sequences, 8% to 13% of them singletons. Sequencing was performed on synovial fluid, either unsorted or a sorted T cell fraction (not recorded which). These receptors came from a male donor with ankylosing spondylitis.

The gene calls are TRBV5-1 and TRBJ2-2; weak D call: TRBD2 (5 bases). CDR1 and CDR2 (germline): SGHRS, YFSETQ. V lost 2 bases and J 5 bases, leaving 16 bases between the germline ends. The CDR3 is 16 amino acids. The chain's CDR3 is CASSFQVRGSTGELFF. The CDR3 DNA is TGCGCCAGCAGCTTCCAGGTTCGGGGTAGTACCGGGGAGCTGTTTTTT.

This clonotype was picked up a small number of times. The chain couples TRBV11-3 to TRBJ2-1; D gene uncertain. The CDR3 covers 15 residues. V lost 4 bases and J 7 bases, leaving 17 bases between the germline ends. Germline lookup yields CDR1 SGHNT and CDR2 YENEEA. CDR3 protein: CASSSLFLERNEQFF. The CDR3 DNA is TGTGCCAGCAGCTCTTTGTTCCTTGAGAGGAATGAGCAGTTCTTC.

This clonotype was detected ten times or more. The chain is built from TRBV19 and TRBJ2-7; tentatively, D is TRBD2 (5 bases). Germline lookup yields CDR1 LNHDA and CDR2 SQIVND (reference sequence). This CDR3 has 13 residues. V lost 3 bases to trimming and J lost 6 bases, with 12 bases between them. The CDR3: CASSIAPRGEQYF. Written as DNA, the CDR3 is TGTGCCAGTAGTATCGCCCCTCGGGGCGAGCAGTACTTC.

This clonotype was detected many times. The rearrangement uses TRBV20-1 and TRBJ2-2; D remains ambiguous. The length of the CDR3 is 14 residues. Per the germline V gene, CDR1 is DFQATT and CDR2 is SNEGSKA (reference sequence). V was pared by 4 bases and J by 4 bases, with 13 bases between. CDR3 coding DNA: TGCAGTGCTATCGACGGACGATCCACCGGGGAGCTGTTTTTT. As protein: CSAIDGRSTGELFF.

This clonotype has a count of ten or more. The V and J genes are TRBV27 and TRBJ2-1, with 9 bases aligning to TRBD2. The CDR3 runs to 17 residues. Germline V lookup: CDR1 MNHEY, CDR2 SMNVEV (reference sequence). Losses at the gene ends were 8 bases for V and 5 bases for J; bases not matched to a gene: 16. The CDR3 here is CASLTYLPGLANNEQFF. In DNA, the CDR3 is TGTGCCAGCTTAACGTACCTGCCAGGACTAGCGAACAATGAGCAGTTCTTC.

The rearrangement links TRBV7-9 to TRBJ2-1, with D tentatively TRBD2 (6 bases). Trimming left V 6 bases short and J 3 bases short, with 15 bases between. Germline V lookup: CDR1 SEHNR, CDR2 FQNEAQ (reference sequence). This CDR3 has 15 amino acids. CDR3 in amino acids: CASSPPGTGYNEQFF. For the CDR3, the DNA is TGTGCCAGCAGTCCTCCCGGGACTGGCTACAATGAGCAGTTCTTC.

This clonotype is categorized as medium-sized. The chain employs TRBV29-1 and TRBJ1-2; 10 nucleotides align to TRBD1. CDR1 is SQVTM, CDR2 ANQGSEA, per germline. V lost 6 bases and J lost 8; bases outside the gene matches: 18. This CDR3 is built from 16 residues. The CDR3 here is CSVADRGQGGLKGYTF. CDR3 coding DNA: TGCAGCGTCGCTGACAGGGGGCAGGGAGGTCTAAAGGGCTACACCTTC.

There are many counts of this clonotype. This rearrangement joins TRBV4-2 to TRBJ1-2, with D possibly TRBD1 on 5 matching bases. The CDR3 consists of 13 residues. V was pared by 1 base and J by 3 bases, with 6 bases between. The germline gives CDR1 LGHNA, CDR2 YNFKEQ. Here the CDR3 reads CASSQGDDYGYTF. The CDR3 bases are TGTGCCAGCAGCCAAGGGGACGACTATGGCTACACCTTC.

This clonotype was seen repeatedly, ten times or more. V and J are TRBV29-1 and TRBJ2-1, with 10 bases fitting TRBD1. CDR1 is SQVTM, CDR2 ANQGSEA, per germline. Germline trimming cut 6 bases from V and 7 bases from J; bases unmatched to any gene: 12. The CDR3 has 15 residues. CDR3 coding DNA: TGCAGCGTAGAGCGGGACAGGGGAATGTGGAATGAGCAGTTCTTC. Protein product: CSVERDRGMWNEQFF.

In its sample, this clonotype was seen many times. The chain combines TRBV7-6 with TRBJ2-6; no definite D call. Germline loops: CDR1 SGHVS, CDR2 FNYEAQ. The CDR3 runs 16 residues. V lost 0 bases to trimming and J lost 1 base, with 7 bases between them. The CDR3 is CASSLAIGSGANVLTF. The CDR3 nucleotides are TGTGCCAGCAGCTTAGCGATTGGTTCTGGGGCCAACGTCCTGACTTTC.

The CDR3 reads CASRSDSHNEQFF. The CDR3 DNA follows: TGTGCCAGCAGGTCGGACAGTCACAATGAGCAGTTCTTC. The gene calls are TRBV5-4 and TRBJ2-1; tentative D call: TRBD1 (6 bases). Deletions cut 5 bases from V and 5 bases from J, with 11 bases between. Germline assignment: CDR1 SGHNT and CDR2 YYREEE (reference sequence). This CDR3 has 13 residues. The full variable domain, rest sourced from reference TRBV5-4 and TRBJ2-1, is ETGVTQSPTHLIKTRGQQVTLRCSSQSGHNTVSWYQQALGQGPQFIFQYYREEENGRGNFPPRFSGLQFPNYSSELNVNALELDDSALYLCASRSDSHNEQFFGPGTRLTVL.

In its sample, this clonotype was seen many times. The chain has TRBV29-1 and TRBJ2-7; 9 bases match TRBD1. Germline values: CDR1 SQVTM, CDR2 ANQGSEA. There are 15 residues in the CDR3. Trimming took 3 bases from V and 4 from J; bases not matched to a gene: 10. The CDR3 coding sequence is TGCAGCGTTGAGGTTCTGGACAGGGGACAATACGAGCAGTACTTC. Its translation is CSVEVLDRGQYEQYF.

The rearrangement links TRBV28 to TRBJ1-4; TRBD1 aligns across 7 bases. Looked up from germline, CDR1 is MDHEN and CDR2 is SYDVKM. The CDR3 sequence is 15 residues long. V trimming: 6 bases; J trimming: 7 bases; junction bases outside the gene matches: 11. Here the CDR3 DNA reads TGTGCCAGCAGCCCTGGGACAGCGGTCGGTGAAAAACTGTTTTTT. This encodes CASSPGTAVGEKLFF.

The rearrangement links TRBV10-2 to TRBJ2-7, with no clear D. The V gene lost 3 bases and the J gene lost 0 bases, with 9 bases spanning the gap. The CDR3 covers 14 residues. Germline CDR1 WSHSY, CDR2 SAAADI. Here the CDR3 DNA reads TGCGCCAGCAGTGAACCGGGTCGCTCCTACGAGCAGTACTTC. Its translation is CASSEPGRSYEQYF.

Only a few counts were recorded for this clonotype. This chain uses TRBV7-6 with TRBJ2-2, with 12 bases matching TRBD2. Germline V gene lookup returns CDR1 SGHVS and CDR2 FNYEAQ. The CDR3 loop spans 16 amino acids. Trimming cost V 5 bases and J 5 bases; bases outside gene matches: 6. Written as DNA, the CDR3 is TGTGCCAGCAGCCCGCGACTAGCGGGAGAGACCGGGGAGCTGTTTTTT. Translating gives CASSPRLAGETGELFF. Supplemented by reference TRBV7-6 and TRBJ2-2, the full variable domain reads GAGVSQSPRYKVTKRGQDVALRCDPISGHVSLYWYRQALGQGPEFLTYFNYEAQQDKSGLPNDRFSAERPEGSISTLTIQRTEQRDSAMYRCASSPRLAGETGELFFGEGSRLTVL.

This clonotype was detected ten times or more. V gene TRBV7-9 combines with J gene TRBJ2-7; 7 nucleotides match TRBD2. After removal of 4 bases from V and 2 bases from J, the junction contained 5 bases not matched to a gene. The germline gives CDR1 SEHNR, CDR2 FQNEAQ (reference sequence). The CDR3 sequence is 14 residues long. The CDR3 coding sequence is TGTGCCAGCAGCTCCCCGCGGGAGCCCTACGAGCAGTACTTC. Translated, it gives CASSSPREPYEQYF.

The genes are TRBV6-1 and TRBJ2-1; 10 positions agree with TRBD1. The CDR3 consists of 14 residues. CDR1 is MNHNS, CDR2 SASEGT, per germline. The J segment lost 8 bases and the V segment lost 6 bases, leaving 7 bases of the junction unmatched. The DNA of the CDR3 is TGTGCCAGCAGCCGGGACAGGGGATGGGATGAGCAGTTCTTC. Translated, it gives CASSRDRGWDEQFF.

This clonotype was recorded at least ten times. CDR3 DNA sequence: TGTGCCAGCAGTTTTTCCACTGTCATTAGCATTCAGTACTTC. It specifies CASSFSTVISIQYF. The rearrangement joins TRBV12-3 or TRBV12-4 to TRBJ2-4; unclear D gene. The CDR3 spans 14 residues. The ends were cut back, 3 bases at V and 9 bases at J, with 15 bases in the middle.

The J gene is TRBJ2-3, the V gene TRBV2, with D unresolved. This CDR3 is built from 12 residues. Trimming shortened V by 11 bases and J by 1 base, and 10 bases separated the two germline ends. Germline V gene lookup returns CDR1 SNHLY and CDR2 FYNNEI. This chain's CDR3 is CAGEDGTDTQYF. In nucleotides, the CDR3 is TGTGCCGGGGAAGACGGCACAGATACGCAGTATTTT.

This clonotype showed up many times. The V and J genes are TRBV18 and TRBJ2-2; 8 bases line up with TRBD2. The CDR3 consists of 16 residues. Germline V CDR1 and CDR2: KGHSH, LQKENI. J gave up 3 bases and V 3 bases, and 6 bases lay outside the gene matches. The CDR3 here is CASSPDPSGYTGELFF. The DNA for the CDR3 is TGTGCCAGCTCACCTGATCCTAGCGGGTACACCGGGGAGCTGTTTTTT.

V usage is TRBV11-2 and J usage is TRBJ2-1, with D tentatively TRBD2 (5 bases). The CDR3 contains 12 residues. Trimming shortened V by 5 bases and J by 7 bases, and 9 bases separated the two germline ends. The V gene's germline CDR1 is SGHAT and CDR2 FQNNGV. The CDR3 region is CASSGSRNEQFF. The CDR3 DNA follows: TGTGCCAGCAGCGGGAGTCGGAATGAGCAGTTCTTC.

This clonotype was found a few times. The rearrangement links TRBV15 to TRBJ1-4; a weak D match, TRBD1 (6 bases). V shed 7 bases and J shed 6 bases, with 18 bases lying between them. CDR1 and CDR2 from the germline V gene are LNHNV and YYDKDF (reference sequence). There are 15 residues in the CDR3. CDR3 nucleotides: TGTGCCACCAAGGGGCATCAGGGGTCGGATGAAAAACTGTTTTTT. It codes for CATKGHQGSDEKLFF.